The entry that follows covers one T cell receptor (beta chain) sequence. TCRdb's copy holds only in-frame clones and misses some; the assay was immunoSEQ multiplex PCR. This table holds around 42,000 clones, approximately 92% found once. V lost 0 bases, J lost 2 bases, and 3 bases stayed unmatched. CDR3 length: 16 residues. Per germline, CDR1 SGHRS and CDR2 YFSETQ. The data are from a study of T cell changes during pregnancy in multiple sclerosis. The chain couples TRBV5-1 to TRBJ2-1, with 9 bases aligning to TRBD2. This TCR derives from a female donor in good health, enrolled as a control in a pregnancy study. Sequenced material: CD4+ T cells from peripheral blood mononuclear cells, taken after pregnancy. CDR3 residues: CASSLDLAGTYNEQFF. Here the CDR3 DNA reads TGCGCCAGCAGCTTGGACCTAGCGGGAACCTACAATGAGCAGTTCTTC.